One and the same sample provided the 19 T cell receptor beta chains below, sequenced in a study of blood T cells in healthy people across ages. For the second PCR, which ran for about 6 to 11 cycles, a sample-barcoded 5' primer and a J-beta primer mix were used. TCRdb re-called the 5' RACE reads through MiXCR, storing one row per CDR3 protein. The sample yields about 1.5 million distinct CDR3 sequences, around 40% seen once. Sample: blood. These receptor sequences come from a young woman in good health.

The chain has TRBV3-1 and TRBJ1-2; a possible D gene is TRBD1 (5 bases). Germline V gene lookup returns CDR1 LGHDT and CDR2 YNNKEL (reference sequence). This CDR3 has 17 residues. Trimming cost V 2 bases and J 0 bases, with 16 bases left between them. The CDR3 spells CASSQIIVGEANYGYTF. Here the CDR3 DNA reads TGTGCCAGCAGCCAAATCATTGTAGGGGAAGCTAACTATGGCTACACCTTC.

This chain connects TRBV6-1 to TRBJ1-1; D remains ambiguous. Between the trimmed V and J ends, which lost 2 bases and 5 bases, there was a span of 15 bases. CDR1 is MNHNS and CDR2 is SASEGT in the germline V gene. CDR3 length: 15 residues. CDR3 in amino acids: CASSEPRTRETEAFF. CDR3 bases: TGTGCCAGCAGTGAACCCCGGACCCGGGAGACTGAAGCTTTCTTT.

This clonotype was detected a few times. DNA of the CDR3: TGCAGTGCCGTTTACTCCGCGGGTGAAAAACTGTTTTTT. This gives the protein CSAVYSAGEKLFF. The genes are TRBV20-1 and TRBJ1-4; D is unresolved. The V gene lost 6 bases and the J gene lost 7 bases, with 15 bases spanning the gap. CDR1 and CDR2 (germline): DFQATT, SNEGSKA (reference sequence). The CDR3 is made up of 13 amino acids.

This clonotype showed up just a few times. The V and J genes are TRBV5-6 and TRBJ2-5; D is perhaps TRBD1 or TRBD2 (5 bases each). Trimming removed 3 bases from V and 5 bases from J, with 11 bases in between. The CDR3 loop spans 13 amino acids. Germline values: CDR1 SGHDT, CDR2 YYEEEE. This chain's CDR3 is CASSSGSFETQYF. The CDR3 coding sequence is TGTGCCAGCAGCTCAGGGAGCTTCGAGACCCAGTACTTC.

The sample holds a few counts of this clonotype. The rearrangement joins TRBV29-1 to TRBJ2-1; D is unclear. V lost 3 bases and J 3 bases, leaving 9 bases between the germline ends. This CDR3 is built from 13 residues. Germline V gives CDR1 SQVTM, CDR2 ANQGSEA. The CDR3 here is CSVDGRVYNEQFF. DNA for the CDR3: TGCAGCGTTGACGGCCGGGTCTACAATGAGCAGTTCTTC.

V gene TRBV25-1 combines with J gene TRBJ1-2; D is ambiguous. Germline CDR1 and CDR2: MGHDK and SYGVNS. The CDR3 has 13 amino acids. V lost 6 bases and J 1 base, leaving 9 bases between the germline ends. The CDR3 is CASRTRNNYGYTF. In DNA, the CDR3 is TGTGCCAGCAGAACACGCAATAACTATGGCTACACCTTC.

This clonotype turned up a few times. This chain uses TRBV4-2 with TRBJ2-5; D not resolved. The end of the DNA fits TRBJ2-7 better, so the J call may be wrong. The V gene's germline CDR1 is LGHNA and CDR2 YNFKEQ. CDR3 length: 13 residues. In DNA form, the CDR3 reads TGTGCCAGCAGCCAAGATCTGTTACGCGAGCAGTACTTC. Its protein is CASSQDLLREQYF.

This clonotype was detected a few times. The J gene is TRBJ1-1, the V gene TRBV29-1; D remains unclear. The CDR3 consists of 14 residues. Germline V lookup: CDR1 SQVTM, CDR2 ANQGSEA. Trimming cost V 6 bases and J 2 bases, with 16 bases left between them. Here the CDR3 DNA reads TGCAGCGTCTTCTTACCACAAGTTAACACTGAAGCTTTCTTT. Translating it yields CSVFLPQVNTEAFF.

The J gene is TRBJ2-1, the V gene TRBV28; TRBD2 agrees at 11 bases. V lost 6 bases and J lost 5; bases outside the gene matches: 6. Germline-derived CDR1 and CDR2 are MDHEN and SYDVKM. The length of the CDR3 is 15 residues. The CDR3 sequence: CASSWVGLADNEQFF. The CDR3, as DNA: TGTGCCAGCAGCTGGGTGGGACTAGCGGACAATGAGCAGTTCTTC.

This rearrangement joins TRBV11-2 to TRBJ2-3; 8 positions agree with TRBD1. This CDR3 contains 14 residues. Germline loops: CDR1 SGHAT, CDR2 FQNNGV. V was pared by 5 bases and J by 6 bases, with 7 bases of the junction left unmatched. DNA for the CDR3: TGTGCCAGCAGCAAGGACAGGGCGGGTGATACGCAGTATTTT. Translation: CASSKDRAGDTQYF.

In regard to this clonotype: Compared with germline, one end of the junction differs, possibly owing to a read error. The J gene is TRBJ2-7, the V gene TRBV7-2; 9 bases are shared with TRBD1. The CDR3 runs to 13 residues. Germline V gene sequence: CDR1 SGHTA, CDR2 FQGNSA. The CDR3 nucleotides are TGTGTCAGCAGACCCGGGACAGGGTGCGAGCAGTACTTC. Translated, it gives CVSRPGTGCEQYF.

This clonotype was seen only a few times. The chain combines TRBV12-3 or TRBV12-4 with TRBJ2-1; 12 bases are a match to TRBD2. V lost 5 bases, J lost 5 bases, and 7 bases stayed unmatched. This CDR3 is built from 16 residues. This CDR3 reads CASSEILAGGNNEQFF. The CDR3 nucleotides are TGTGCCAGCAGTGAGATTCTAGCGGGAGGGAACAATGAGCAGTTCTTC.

The chain uses TRBV10-3 and TRBJ2-7, with 7 bases identical to TRBD1. The germline CDR1 and CDR2 sequences are ENHRY and SYGVKD. V shed 11 bases and J 0 bases; nucleotides not matched to a gene: 7. The CDR3 has 13 amino acids. The chain's CDR3 is CASWDRSSYEQYF. The CDR3 DNA reads TGTGCCTCGTGGGACAGAAGCTCCTACGAGCAGTACTTC.

The chain has TRBV7-2 and TRBJ2-7; D unresolved. Germline values: CDR1 SGHTA, CDR2 FQGNSA. Trimming took 1 base from V and 0 from J, leaving 7 bases between them. The CDR3 is 14 amino acids. In DNA form, the CDR3 reads TGTGCCAGCAGCTTAGATTACACCTCCTACGAGCAGTACTTC. As protein: CASSLDYTSYEQYF.

The chain has TRBV4-2 and TRBJ1-4, with TRBD1 as a possible D gene (5 bases). The CDR3 is 15 amino acids. The germline V and J ends were trimmed by 3 bases and 5 bases, with 13 bases remaining between them. Per the germline V gene, CDR1 is LGHNA and CDR2 is YNFKEQ. CDR3 nucleotides: TGTGCCAGCAGCCAGCCGGGACCGGTAAATGAAAAACTGTTTTTT. Protein sequence: CASSQPGPVNEKLFF.

This clonotype showed up many times. V and J are TRBV21-1 and TRBJ2-7; the listed D gene, TRBD2, was not tested against the DNA. TRBV21-1 is a documented pseudogene. The CDR3 loop spans 14 amino acids. The DNA for the CDR3 is TGTGCCAGCATCGTGGACTTCTTATCCCTCGAGCAGTACTTC. Translated, it gives CASIVDFLSLEQYF.

This clonotype was counted a few times. V gene TRBV12-3 or TRBV12-4 combines with J gene TRBJ1-4; maybe TRBD1 (5 bases). This CDR3 is built from 15 residues. The V gene lost 6 bases and the J gene lost 4 bases, with 15 bases spanning the gap. The CDR3 DNA is TGTGCCAGCAGACCTCAACAGGCGGTTAATGAAAAACTGTTTTTT. This sequence encodes CASRPQQAVNEKLFF.

The rearrangement uses TRBV10-2 and TRBJ1-2; TRBD1 agrees at 10 bases. The CDR3 covers 16 residues. CDR1 and CDR2 from the germline V gene are WSHSY and SAAADI. The V gene end was trimmed by 5 bases and the J gene end by 2 bases; junction bases not matched to a gene: 8. This CDR3 reads CASSPGQGPGNYGYTF. CDR3 nucleotides: TGCGCCAGCAGTCCGGGACAGGGGCCGGGGAACTATGGCTACACCTTC.

The V call is TRBV24-1, the J call TRBJ2-1, with 11 bases identical to TRBD2. With 3 bases clipped from V and 4 bases from J, the junction kept 4 bases outside the gene matches. This CDR3 is 16 amino acids long. The germline gives CDR1 KGHDR, CDR2 SFDVKD. The CDR3 spells CATSDALAGVYNEQFF. The CDR3, as DNA: TGTGCCACCAGTGATGCACTAGCGGGAGTGTACAATGAGCAGTTCTTC.